This TCR beta chain was recorded in a study of blood T cell repertoires in COVID-19. Study-wide background: Collection of acute and convalescent COVID-19 samples took place in the United States, Italy and Spain. PBMCs, B-cell-depleted T cells, or T cells provided the cDNA or gDNA that made up the material.

In the original processing: Estimation of nucleated cell counts relied on the amplification of reference gene primers. Method: immunoSEQ multiplex PCR; TCRdb's copy keeps in-frame clones and lacks some. Clone size and V and J calls were adopted from that table, with D and trimming inferred from the DNA. The table has roughly 220,000 clones, 84% seen once. The TCR was taken from a woman aged 35 to 49 who had recovered from COVID-19. Input material: peripheral blood.

CDR3 protein: CASSMRSPYEQYF. In DNA form, the CDR3 reads TGTGCCAGTAGCATGCGGTCTCCCTACGAGCAGTACTTC. V and J are TRBV19 and TRBJ2-7; D call uncertain. The CDR3 is made up of 13 amino acids. V was shortened by 6 bases and J by 2 bases, with 11 bases between the two germline ends. CDR1 and CDR2 from the germline V gene are LNHDA and SQIVND (reference sequence).